Listed below are T cell receptor beta chains from one sample, sequenced in a study of blood T cells in healthy people across ages. Using its own MiXCR run on the 5' RACE reads, TCRdb lists one record per CDR3 protein. The table shows 550,000 to 600,000 distinct CDR3 sequences, with around half occurring only once. Sequenced input: blood. The origin of the receptors is a man older than 75 in good health. The CDR3 runs from the conserved cysteine through the conserved F or W. The order of the fields is D gene, clone size, J gene, V gene, CDR3 protein, CDR3 DNA. The D gene is left open where the match is weak. The size entry is marked missing in some rows and otherwise reads once, few, many or a size class.

- - TRBJ2-7 TRBV11-2 CASSSIQWRTAYEQYF TGTGCCAGCAGCTCAATACAGTGGCGAACAGCCTACGAGCAGTACTTC
- few TRBJ2-7 TRBV7-2 CASSFFEYEQYF TGTGCCAGCAGCTTCTTCGAGTACGAGCAGTACTTC
TRBD2 - TRBJ2-7 TRBV12-3/TRBV12-4 CASSFLTSGSSEQYF TGTGCCAGCAGTTTCCTGACTAGCGGGAGCTCTGAGCAGTACTTC
- few TRBJ2-5 TRBV7-9 CASSLIDQTQYF TGTGCCAGCAGCTTAATAGATCAGACCCAGTACTTC
TRBD1 - TRBJ1-6 TRBV7-2 CASSPRQGSKSPLHF TGTGCCAGCAGCCCGAGACAGGGTTCGAAGTCACCCCTCCACTTT
- - TRBJ2-5 TRBV29-1 CSTGTNQETQYF TGCAGCACCGGGACCAACCAAGAGACCCAGTACTTC
TRBD1 - TRBJ1-6 TRBV7-6 CASSLEGQGRSPLHF TGTGCCAGCAGCTTGGAGGGACAGGGGCGGTCACCCCTCCACTTT
- few TRBJ2-7 TRBV6-5 CASSVTPGWEQYF TGTGCCAGCAGTGTTACACCAGGGTGGGAGCAGTACTTC
- few TRBJ2-4 TRBV5-6 CASRHTVGRLAKNIQYF TGTGCCAGCAGACATACAGTTGGGCGGCTGGCCAAAAACATTCAGTACTTC
TRBD2 - TRBJ2-2 TRBV5-1 CASSLALSGGPNTGELFF TGCGCCAGCAGCTTGGCCTTATCGGGAGGGCCGAACACCGGGGAGCTGTTTTTT
- many TRBJ1-2 TRBV6-6 CASHFSGINYGYTF TGTGCCAGCCACTTCTCGGGTATTAACTATGGCTACACCTTC
- few TRBJ2-2 TRBV7-2 CASSSSIELFF TGTGCCAGCAGCTCTTCCATAGAGCTGTTTTTT
- - TRBJ2-3 TRBV12-3/TRBV12-4 CASSFPGVGDTQYF TGTGCCAGCAGTTTTCCGGGAGTGGGAGATACGCAGTATTTT
- - TRBJ2-7 TRBV7-9 CASSPGTFSSYEQYF TGTGCCAGCAGCCCCGGGACGTTTAGCTCCTACGAGCAGTACTTC
- - TRBJ2-1 TRBV7-9 CASSFGRGEFDEQFF TGTGCCAGCAGCTTCGGGCGAGGAGAGTTCGATGAGCAGTTCTTC
- - TRBJ2-7 TRBV7-2 CASSSVIGPMGEQYF TGTGCCAGCAGCTCCGTCATAGGGCCCATGGGGGAGCAGTACTTC